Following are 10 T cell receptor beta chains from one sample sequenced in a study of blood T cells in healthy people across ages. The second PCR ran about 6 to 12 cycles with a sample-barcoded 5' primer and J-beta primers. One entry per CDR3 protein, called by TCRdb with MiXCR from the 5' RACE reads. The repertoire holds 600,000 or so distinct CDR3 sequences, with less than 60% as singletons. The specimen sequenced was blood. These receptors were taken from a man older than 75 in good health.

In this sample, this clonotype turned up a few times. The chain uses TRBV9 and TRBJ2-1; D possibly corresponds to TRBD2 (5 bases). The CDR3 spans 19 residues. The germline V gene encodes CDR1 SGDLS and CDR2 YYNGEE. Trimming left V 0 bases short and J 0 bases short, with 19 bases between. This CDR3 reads CASSVVLWASPDSYNEQFF. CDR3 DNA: TGTGCCAGCAGCGTAGTGTTGTGGGCTAGCCCCGACTCCTACAATGAGCAGTTCTTC.

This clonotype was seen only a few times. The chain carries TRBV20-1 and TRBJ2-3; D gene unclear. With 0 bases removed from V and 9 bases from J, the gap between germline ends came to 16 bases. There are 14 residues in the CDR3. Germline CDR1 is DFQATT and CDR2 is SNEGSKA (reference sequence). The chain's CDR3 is CSARDILGLLTQYF. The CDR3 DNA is TGCAGTGCTAGAGATATATTAGGCCTACTCACGCAGTATTTT.

CDR3 nucleotides: TGCAGTGCTAGAGAAAGGGGGTCAGGGTTTAACATTCAGTACTTC. This sequence encodes CSARERGSGFNIQYF. The chain has TRBV20-1 and TRBJ2-4; TRBD1 might be the D (6 bases). This CDR3 has 15 amino acids. CDR1 is DFQATT, CDR2 SNEGSKA, per germline (reference sequence). V dropped 0 bases and J dropped 7 bases, with 16 bases sitting between them.

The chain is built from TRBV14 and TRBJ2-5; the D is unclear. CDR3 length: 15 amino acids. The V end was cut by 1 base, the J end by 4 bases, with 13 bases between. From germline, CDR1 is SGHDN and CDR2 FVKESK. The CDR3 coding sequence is TGTGCCAGCAGCCAAGCAGGTGCTTCTCGAGAGACCCAGTACTTC. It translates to CASSQAGASRETQYF.

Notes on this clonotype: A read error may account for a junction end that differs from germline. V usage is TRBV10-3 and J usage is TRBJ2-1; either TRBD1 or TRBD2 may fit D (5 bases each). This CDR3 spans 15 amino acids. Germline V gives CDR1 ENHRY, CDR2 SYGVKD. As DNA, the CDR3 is TGTGCCATCAATGAGCGAGGGGCCAACCAGGGTGAGCAGTTCTTC. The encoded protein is CAINERGANQGEQFF.

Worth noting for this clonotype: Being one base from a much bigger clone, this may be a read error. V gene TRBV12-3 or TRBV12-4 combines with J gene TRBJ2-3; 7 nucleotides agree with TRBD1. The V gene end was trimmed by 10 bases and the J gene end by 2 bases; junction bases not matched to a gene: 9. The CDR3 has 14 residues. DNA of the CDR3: TGTGCCAACAGCCACGGGACAGTCACAGATACGCAGTATTTT. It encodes CANSHGTVTDTQYF.

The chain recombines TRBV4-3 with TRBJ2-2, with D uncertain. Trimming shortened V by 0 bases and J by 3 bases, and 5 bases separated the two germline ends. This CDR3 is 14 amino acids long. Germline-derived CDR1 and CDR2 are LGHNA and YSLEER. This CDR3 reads CASSQELDTGELFF. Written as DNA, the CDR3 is TGCGCCAGCAGCCAAGAGTTAGACACCGGGGAGCTGTTTTTT.

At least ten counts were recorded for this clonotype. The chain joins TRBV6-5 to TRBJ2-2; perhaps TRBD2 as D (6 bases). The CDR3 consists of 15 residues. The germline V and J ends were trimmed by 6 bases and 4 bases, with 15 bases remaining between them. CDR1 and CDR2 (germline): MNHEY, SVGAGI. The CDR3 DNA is TGTGCCAGCAGACTAATGGGACTCACCACCGGGGAGCTGTTTTTT. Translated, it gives CASRLMGLTTGELFF.

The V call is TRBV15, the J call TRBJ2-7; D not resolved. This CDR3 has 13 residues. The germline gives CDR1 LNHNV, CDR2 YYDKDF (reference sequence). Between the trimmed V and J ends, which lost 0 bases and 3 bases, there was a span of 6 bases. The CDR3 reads CATSRERFYEQYF. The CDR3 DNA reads TGTGCCACCAGCAGAGAGCGGTTCTACGAGCAGTACTTC. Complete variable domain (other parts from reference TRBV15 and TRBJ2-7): DAMVIQNPRYQVTQFGKPVTLSCSQTLNHNVMYWYQQKSSQAPKLLFHYYDKDFNNEADTPDNFQSRRPNTSFCFLDIRSPGLGDTAMYLCATSRERFYEQYFGPGTRLTVT.

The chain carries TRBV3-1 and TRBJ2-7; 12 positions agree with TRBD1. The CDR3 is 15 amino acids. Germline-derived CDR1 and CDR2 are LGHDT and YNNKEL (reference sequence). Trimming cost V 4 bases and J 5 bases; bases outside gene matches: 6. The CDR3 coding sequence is TGTGCCAGCAGCCCCCGGGACAGGGGGCGCGACGAGCAGTACTTC. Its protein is CASSPRDRGRDEQYF.